This is a list of T cell receptor beta chains from one sample in a study of T-cell reconstitution after alpha-beta-depleted transplantation in children. TCRdb recomputed calls from the PCR reads with MiXCR, one row per CDR3 protein. This table has about 580,000 distinct CDR3 sequences, about 23% appearing once. The source was PBMCs, mostly from graft donor cells, collected 360 days after TCRalphabeta/CD19-depleted stem cell transplant. The receptors derive from a boy under two years old who had a stem cell transplant for acute myeloid leukemia, so the T cells may come from the graft donor. CDR3s include the opening cysteine and the closing phenylalanine or tryptophan. Fields, in order: J gene, V gene, D gene, clone size, CDR3 protein, CDR3 DNA. A D gene is named only where the DNA matches it firmly. Rows give clone size only sometimes, using once, few, many, or a class for an expanded clone.

>TRBJ1-4|TRBV7-2|-|-
CASSLGRETNEKLFF
TGTGCCAGCAGCTTAGGGAGGGAAACTAATGAAAAACTGTTTTTT
>TRBJ2-6|TRBV6-1|-|few
CASSRAGSGANVLTF
TGTGCCAGCAGTCGGGCAGGCTCTGGGGCCAACGTCCTGACTTTC
>TRBJ1-1|TRBV27|-|many
CASSDRFANTEAFF
TGTGCCAGCAGTGACAGGTTCGCGAACACTGAAGCTTTCTTT
>TRBJ2-5|TRBV20-1|-|few
CSARTTAQETQYF
TGCAGTGCTAGAACAACAGCCCAAGAGACCCAGTACTTC
>TRBJ1-4|TRBV7-9|-|few
CASSDNNVATNEKLFF
TGTGCCAGCAGCGATAACAACGTCGCAACTAATGAAAAACTGTTTTTT
>TRBJ2-1|TRBV7-8|-|-
CASSLTAWRDHNEQFF
TGTGCCAGCAGCTTAACAGCCTGGCGAGATCACAATGAGCAGTTCTTC
>TRBJ2-7|TRBV7-9|-|many
CASSLGRRNEQYF
TGTGCCAGCAGCTTAGGTCGCAGAAACGAGCAGTACTTC
>TRBJ1-4|TRBV3-1|-|many
CASSQDPGPQKEKLFF
TGTGCCAGCAGCCAAGATCCTGGGCCTCAGAAGGAAAAACTGTTTTTT
>TRBJ1-4|TRBV29-1|-|many
CSVEDENEKLFF
TGCAGCGTTGAAGACGAGAATGAAAAACTGTTTTTT
>TRBJ2-3|TRBV18|TRBD1|few
CASSPDRADTQYF
TGTGCCAGCTCGCCCGACAGGGCAGATACGCAGTATTTT
>TRBJ2-7|TRBV20-1|-|few
CSVETAAKGQYF
TGCAGTGTGGAGACAGCCGCCAAGGGGCAGTACTTC
>TRBJ1-4|TRBV29-1|-|many
CSVGLRAANEKLFF
TGCAGCGTCGGCCTACGGGCCGCTAATGAAAAACTGTTTTTT
>TRBJ2-5|TRBV24-1|-|-
CATRAGADQYF
TGTGCCACCAGGGCCGGGGCCGACCAGTACTTC
>TRBJ2-7|TRBV20-1|-|few
CSAIPGTVSYEQYF
TGCAGTGCTATCCCCGGGACGGTCTCCTACGAGCAGTACTTC
>TRBJ2-1|TRBV27|-|many
CASSLTDSKGREQFF
TGTGCCAGCAGTTTAACGGATTCAAAGGGTCGGGAGCAGTTCTTC
>TRBJ1-5|TRBV28|-|-
CASRLGLLSGQPQHF
TGTGCCAGCAGACTAGGACTACTAAGCGGTCAGCCCCAGCATTTT
>TRBJ2-7|TRBV20-1|-|-
CSAQREGLLGEQYF
TGCAGTGCTCAGCGCGAGGGGCTCCTGGGGGAGCAGTACTTC
>TRBJ2-7|TRBV7-2|-|many
CASSLGGGLEQYF
TGTGCCAGCAGCTTAGGAGGGGGACTCGAGCAGTACTTC
>TRBJ1-2|TRBV4-3|TRBD1|few
CASSHDDRAYGYTF
TGCGCCAGCAGCCATGATGACAGGGCCTATGGCTACACCTTC
>TRBJ1-5|TRBV29-1|-|-
CSVVHRPQHF
TGCAGCGTTGTTCATCGGCCCCAGCATTTT
>TRBJ1-6|TRBV5-1|-|few
CASSSNPGVALHF
TGCGCCAGCAGCTCTAATCCAGGGGTTGCCCTCCACTTT
>TRBJ2-2|TRBV6-5|-|few
CASSLDYPSTGELFF
TGTGCCAGCAGTTTGGACTACCCGAGCACCGGGGAGCTGTTTTTT
>TRBJ2-7|TRBV12-3/TRBV12-4|TRBD1|-
CASNSGTGHEQYF
TGTGCCAGCAACTCCGGGACAGGGCACGAGCAGTACTTC
>TRBJ2-7|TRBV7-2|-|many
CASSLLEGGLSEQYF
TGTGCCAGCAGCTTATTAGAGGGGGGCCTCAGCGAGCAGTACTTC
>TRBJ2-1|TRBV9|-|-
CASSVEGGNYNEQFF
TGTGCCAGCAGCGTAGAAGGGGGGAACTACAATGAGCAGTTCTTC
>TRBJ2-3|TRBV6-5|-|-
CASSYGRRTSTDTQYF
TGTGCCAGCAGTTACGGTCGTCGTACTAGCACAGATACGCAGTATTTT
>TRBJ2-7|TRBV11-2|-|-
CASSGRAESYEQYF
TGTGCCAGCAGCGGAAGGGCCGAGTCCTACGAGCAGTACTTC
>TRBJ2-5|TRBV5-1|-|few
CASSLQDARTQYF
TGCGCCAGCAGCTTGCAGGATGCTAGGACCCAGTACTTC
>TRBJ2-2|TRBV12-3/TRBV12-4|TRBD2|few
CASRRGGDTGELFF
TGTGCCAGCAGGAGGGGAGGGGACACCGGGGAGCTGTTTTTT